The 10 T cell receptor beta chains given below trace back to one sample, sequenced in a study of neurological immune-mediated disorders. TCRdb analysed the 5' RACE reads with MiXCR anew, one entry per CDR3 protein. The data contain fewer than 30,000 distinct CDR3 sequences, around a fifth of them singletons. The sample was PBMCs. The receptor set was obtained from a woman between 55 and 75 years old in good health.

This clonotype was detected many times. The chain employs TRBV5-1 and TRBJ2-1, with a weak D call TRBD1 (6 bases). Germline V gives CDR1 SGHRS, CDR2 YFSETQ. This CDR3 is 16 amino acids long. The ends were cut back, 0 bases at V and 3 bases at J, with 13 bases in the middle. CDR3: CASSLGTAFNYNEQFF. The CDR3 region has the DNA TGCGCCAGCAGCTTGGGGACAGCCTTCAACTACAATGAGCAGTTCTTC.

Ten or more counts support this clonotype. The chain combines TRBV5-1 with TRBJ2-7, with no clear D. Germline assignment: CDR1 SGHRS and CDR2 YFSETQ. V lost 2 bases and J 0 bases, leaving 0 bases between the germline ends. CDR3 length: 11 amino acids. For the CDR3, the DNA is TGCGCCAGCAGCTTCTCCTACGAGCAGTACTTC. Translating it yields CASSFSYEQYF.

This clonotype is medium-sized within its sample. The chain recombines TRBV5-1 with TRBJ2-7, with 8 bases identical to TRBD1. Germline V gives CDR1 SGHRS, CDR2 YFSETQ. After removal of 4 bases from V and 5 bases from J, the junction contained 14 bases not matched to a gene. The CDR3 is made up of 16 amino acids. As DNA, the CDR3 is TGCGCCAGCAGCCCGTTCCCCAGGGGGCGTCTAGACGAGCAGTACTTC. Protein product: CASSPFPRGRLDEQYF.

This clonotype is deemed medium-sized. The CDR3 DNA sequence: TGTGCCAGCAGAAACATTCGGATGAATCAGCCCCAGCATTTT. Translated: CASRNIRMNQPQHF. The genes are TRBV6-5 and TRBJ1-5; unclear D gene. Trimming shortened V by 6 bases and J by 4 bases, and 13 bases separated the two germline ends. Germline CDR1 MNHEY, CDR2 SVGAGI. The CDR3 is 14 residues long.

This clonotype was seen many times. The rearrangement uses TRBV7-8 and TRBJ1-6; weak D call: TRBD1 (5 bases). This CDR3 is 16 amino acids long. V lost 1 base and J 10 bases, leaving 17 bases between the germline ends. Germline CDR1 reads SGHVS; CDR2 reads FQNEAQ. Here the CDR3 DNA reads TGTGCCAGCAGCTTAGTCGGGGGGACTCGTGACTCACCCCTCCACTTT. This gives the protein CASSLVGGTRDSPLHF. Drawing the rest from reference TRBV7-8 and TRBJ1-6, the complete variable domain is GAGVSQSPRYKVAKRGQDVALRCDPISGHVSLFWYQQALGQGPEFLTYFQNEAQLDKSGLPSDRFFAERPEGSVSTLKIQRTQQEDSAVYLCASSLVGGTRDSPLHFGNGTRLTVT.

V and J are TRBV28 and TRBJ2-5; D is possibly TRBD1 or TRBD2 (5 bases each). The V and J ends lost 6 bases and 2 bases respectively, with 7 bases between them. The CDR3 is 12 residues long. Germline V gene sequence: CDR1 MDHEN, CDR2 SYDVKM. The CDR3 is CASRGVQETQYF. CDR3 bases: TGTGCCAGCAGGGGGGTACAAGAGACCCAGTACTTC.

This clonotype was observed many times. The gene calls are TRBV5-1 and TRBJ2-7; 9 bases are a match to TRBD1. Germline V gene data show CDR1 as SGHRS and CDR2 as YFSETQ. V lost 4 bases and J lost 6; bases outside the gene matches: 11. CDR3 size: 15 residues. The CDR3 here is CASSETGTGLAEQYF. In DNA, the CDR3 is TGCGCCAGCAGCGAGACCGGGACAGGGTTGGCCGAGCAGTACTTC.

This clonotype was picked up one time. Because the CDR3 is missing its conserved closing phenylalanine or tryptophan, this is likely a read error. The CDR3 coding sequence is TGCGCCAGCAGTTGGCAGGGGCGAAGCACTGAAGCTTTCTCT. The encoded protein is CASSWQGRSTEAFS. The V and J genes are TRBV5-1 and TRBJ1-1, with D perhaps TRBD1 (6 bases). CDR1 SGHRS and CDR2 YFSETQ come from the germline V gene. The ends were cut back, 5 bases at V and 4 bases at J, with 15 bases in the middle. This CDR3 is 14 amino acids long.

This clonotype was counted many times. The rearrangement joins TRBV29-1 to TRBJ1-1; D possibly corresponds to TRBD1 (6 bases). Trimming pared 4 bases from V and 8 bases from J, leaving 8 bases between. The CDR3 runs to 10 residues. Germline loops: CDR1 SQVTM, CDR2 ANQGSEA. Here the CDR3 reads CSVGGTEAFF. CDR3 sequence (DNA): TGCAGCGTTGGGGGGACAGAAGCTTTCTTT.

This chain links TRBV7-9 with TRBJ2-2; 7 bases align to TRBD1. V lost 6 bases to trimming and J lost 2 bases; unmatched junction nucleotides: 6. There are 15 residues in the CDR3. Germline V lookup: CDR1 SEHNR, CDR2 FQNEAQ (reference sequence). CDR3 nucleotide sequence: TGTGCCAGCAGACCCGGGACAGCAAACACCGGGGAGCTGTTTTTT. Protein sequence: CASRPGTANTGELFF. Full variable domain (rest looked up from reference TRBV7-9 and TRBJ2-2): DTGVSQNPRHKITKRGQNVTFRCDPISEHNRLYWYRQTLGQGPEFLTYFQNEAQLEKSRLLSDRFSAERPKGSFSTLEIQRTEQGDSAMYLCASRPGTANTGELFFGEGSRLTVL.